This TCR beta chain comes out of a study of blood T cell repertoires in COVID-19. Background on the study: The study drew acute and convalescent COVID-19 samples from the United States, Italy and Spain. T cells, B-cell-depleted T cells, or PBMCs supplied cDNA or gDNA.

The germline CDR1 and CDR2 sequences are MGHRA and YSYEKL. The trim removed 6 bases at V and 7 bases at J, leaving 21 bases unmatched. This CDR3 has 18 amino acids. Source study methods: The authors estimated nucleated cell counts from reference gene primer amplification. The repertoire was sequenced with immunoSEQ multiplex PCR; TCRdb's copy has only in-frame clones and lacks some. That table gives V, J and clone size, and the DNA gave D and trimming. The table has 160,000 or so clones, roughly 85% seen once. The clonotype originates from a woman aged 45 to 65 with COVID-19, enrolled during active disease. Source material: peripheral blood. V and J are TRBV4-1 and TRBJ2-3; 8 positions agree with TRBD2. CDR3 DNA: TGCGCCAGCAGTCGCCCTTTCCTAGCGGGCCCCAGGGCTAATACGCAGTATTTT. This gives the protein CASSRPFLAGPRANTQYF.